This T cell receptor beta chain was obtained from a study of T-cell reconstitution after alpha-beta-depleted transplantation in children. During its preparation, the TCRbeta library received unique molecular identifiers. TCRdb redid the calling of the PCR reads with MiXCR, one entry per CDR3 protein. The data hold 530,000 or so distinct CDR3 sequences, with over 20% observed a single time. Comment on this clonotype: Its antigen is unidentified.

Study-level results: Several hundred expanded graft clones reportedly were the source of alpha-beta T cells about two months after transplant. Hyperexpanded clones declined; after one year, newly produced T cells mostly supplied diversity. Certain patients had high TCRbeta diversity at day 60, and it came from recipient T cells and thymic progenitors that survived.

The CDR3 consists of 13 residues. V gave up 8 bases and J gave up 6 bases, with 13 bases separating them. The TCR sequence derives from a boy in the first two years of life with Wiskott-Aldrich syndrome, due to receive a stem cell transplant. This chain connects TRBV12-3 or TRBV12-4 to TRBJ1-4; D is ambiguous. This specimen was PBMCs, taken before TCRalphabeta/CD19-depleted stem cell transplant. This CDR3 is CASGSVRDEKLFF. CDR3 bases: TGTGCCAGCGGATCAGTGCGGGATGAAAAACTGTTTTTT.